Included here is one T cell receptor (beta chain) sequence, with context. Antigen unknown. Investigators spread the genomic DNA of each subset evenly over several immunoSEQ plates. Sequenced by immunoSEQ multiplex PCR; TCRdb stores in-frame clones only, minus some. Of around 200,000 clones in the sample, approximately 61% were seen once. These data belong to a study of shared clonotypes between healthy human individuals. Study results and caveats: The study found lower generation probabilities in non-shared clonotypes than in those shared by all four donors. Sequencing depth was a factor that was expected to affect clonotype sharing among donors.

The sequenced sample was memory CD4+ T cells sorted from blood. Noted subset: CD45RA-negative fraction. This sequence originates from a man aged 30-40 years in good health.

This CDR3 is CASSLGGQGAEAFF. CDR3 DNA sequence: TGTGCCAGCAGCTTAGGGGGACAGGGCGCTGAAGCTTTCTTT. The chain uses TRBV7-2 and TRBJ1-1, with 9 bases identical to TRBD1. V dropped 1 base and J dropped 6; count of bases not matched to a gene: 3. The CDR3 covers 14 residues. Looked up from germline, CDR1 is SGHTA and CDR2 is FQGNSA. The full variable domain, rest sourced from reference TRBV7-2 and TRBJ1-1, is GAGVSQSPSNKVTEKGKDVELRCDPISGHTALYWYRQSLGQGLEFLIYFQGNSAPDKSGLPSDRFSAERTGGSVSTLTIQRTQQEDSAVYLCASSLGGQGAEAFFGQGTRLTVV.